Included here is one TCR beta chain sequence, with context. Its antigen is still unknown. No base-level quality is on record; no much larger clone is a single base apart. This entry is derived from a study of T cell responses to AZD1222 COVID-19 vaccine (dated by TCRdb to the early 2020s). Looking at the study overall: Because spike-specific TCR depth and breadth did not differ between the two schedules, AZD1222 recipients who got a second dose at roughly 4 weeks were pooled with those who got a second dose at roughly 12 weeks. TCR sequencing was performed for about 240 trial participants, of whom about 210 were given two doses of AZD1222 and 26 were given two doses of MenACWY control vaccine. Trial participants were enrolled by age into subgroups of 18-55, 56-69 and 70-plus years, and around 140, 26 and 57 TCR-sequenced participants, respectively, were included in these subgroups.

Per the germline V gene (reference sequence), MNHEY is the CDR1 and SMNVEV is the CDR2. V was cut back by 6 bases and J by 5 bases, leaving a gap of 10 bases between them. From cysteine to phenylalanine, the CDR3 is 13 amino acids long. The entry retains the CDR3 DNA only, 39 bases that are in frame from base 1. The CDR3 regions of human TCRbeta chains were analyzed by immunosequencing. The authors processed their data as follows. TCRs in the repertoires were matched against a reference library of SARS-CoV-2-specific TCRs that had been generated with the MIRA antigen-specificity platform. Breadth was defined as the fraction of unique TCRs that were SARS-CoV-2-associated. Depth was defined as the fraction of total T cells that were SARS-CoV-2-associated. Each spike-specific TCR was assigned to its reactive spike region and to a CD4 or CD8 class using the MIRA data. Log10-transformed breadth and depth values were compared by one-way ANOVA with Sidak's multiple comparisons tests. TCRdb holds this immuneACCESS table with in-frame rearrangements only. Some clones are missing; in checked studies, unresolved V genes explain under half, and the rest has no known cause. V, J and clone size reflect that table, while D and trimming were determined from the DNA. The sample includes 75,000 to 90,000 clones, with roughly 90% observed a single time. 5.2% of the sample rests with the top ten.

The time point label, read with the paper, signifies: baseline before first vaccination. Vaccinee samples were obtained from the UK trials COV001 and COV002, which included a single-blind randomized controlled phase 2/3 trial of AZD1222 (ChAdOx1 nCoV-19) in healthy adults. Trial participant PBMC samples were collected at day 0 and day 28 after the second dose for TCRbeta chain sequencing. Study-level results and caveats: CD4 TCRs associated with the vaccine covered the entire spike protein, and the dominant responses were in regions 160-218 and 743-854. Because no samples from the day 14 peak response were available, repertoires could be characterized only after the peak T cell response. Participants were mostly white British, with more females than males. The authors suggested clonal diversity may have been underestimated. After two AZD1222 doses, spike-specific TCR breadth and depth were significantly higher than at day 0 and than in MenACWY recipients. Nearly half of unique spike-specific TCRs reportedly recognized epitopes outside regions mutated in the B.1.351 and B.1.1.7 variants. The 56-69-year group was small, and its depth increase did not reach significance, likely because of low power. Conclusions about previously exposed vaccinees were limited because only a handful of AZD1222 recipients were SARS-CoV-2 seropositive at baseline.

The source material was peripheral blood, sampled on day 0 of AZD1222 vaccination. This sequence originates from an adult in good health. This chain is built from TRBV27 and TRBJ2-2; no D gene can be assigned with confidence. This receptor has the CDR3 CASSPTLTGELFF. At the DNA level, the sequence is TGTGCCAGCAGCCCTACACTAACCGGGGAGCTGTTTTTT.